The T cell receptor beta chain described here comes from a study of T cell responses to AZD1222 COVID-19 vaccine. Study-wide results and caveats: CD4 TCRs linked to vaccination spanned spike, dominating at 160-218 and 743-854. Donors in the cohort were predominantly white British and more often female, and clonal diversity was possibly underestimated.

Some clones are missing from TCRdb's copy, which holds only in-frame ones; the method was immunoSEQ multiplex PCR. This repertoire shows roughly 97,000 clones, 70% to 90% found once; its top ten account for under 20%. Details on this clone: The antigen is undetermined.

The TCR comes from an adult in good health. The source was peripheral blood, collected on day 0 of AZD1222 vaccination.

This CDR3 is CASDHGGFGTEAFF. In nucleotides, the CDR3 is TGTGCCAGCGATCATGGGGGCTTTGGCACTGAAGCTTTCTTT. The chain carries TRBV9 and TRBJ1-1, with D possibly being TRBD1 (6 bases). The CDR3 is made up of 14 amino acids. Germline assignment: CDR1 SGDLS and CDR2 YYNGEE. V lost 7 bases, J lost 4 bases, and 17 bases lay in between.